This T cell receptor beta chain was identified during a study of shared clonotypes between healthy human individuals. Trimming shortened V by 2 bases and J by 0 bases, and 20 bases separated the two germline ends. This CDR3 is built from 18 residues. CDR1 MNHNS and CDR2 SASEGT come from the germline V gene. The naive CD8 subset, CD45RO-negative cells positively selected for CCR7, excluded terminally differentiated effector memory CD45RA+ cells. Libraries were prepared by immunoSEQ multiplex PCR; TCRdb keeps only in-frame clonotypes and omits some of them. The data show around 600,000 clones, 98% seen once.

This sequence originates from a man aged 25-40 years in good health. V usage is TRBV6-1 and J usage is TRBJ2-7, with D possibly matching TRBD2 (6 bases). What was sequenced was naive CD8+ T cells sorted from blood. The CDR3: CASSETLTRTFSSYEQYF. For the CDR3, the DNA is TGTGCCAGCAGTGAAACCCTGACTAGGACCTTCAGCTCCTACGAGCAGTACTTC.